This TCR beta chain was captured by sequencing in a study of OX40 agonist ivuxolimab in advanced cancers. The CDR3 has 16 residues. The V gene's germline CDR1 is LNHDA and CDR2 SQIVND (reference sequence). Unmatched junction bases numbered 13, after V lost 6 bases and J lost 4 bases. This table comes from immunoSEQ multiplex PCR, and its TCRdb copy is limited to in-frame clones, with some not included. This sample has more than 25,000 clones, with around 79% found just once. The clonotype comes from an adult with an advanced solid tumor such as melanoma, head and neck, liver or kidney cancer. This chain uses TRBV19 with TRBJ2-7; 9 bases are a match to TRBD2. Sample: CD4+ or CD8+ T cells sorted from blood, taken in a trial of the OX40 agonist ivuxolimab. The CDR3 region has the DNA TGTGCCAGTAGCCCCCGCCCGGGACTAGCTGGGTACGAGCAGTACTTC. Its protein product is CASSPRPGLAGYEQYF.